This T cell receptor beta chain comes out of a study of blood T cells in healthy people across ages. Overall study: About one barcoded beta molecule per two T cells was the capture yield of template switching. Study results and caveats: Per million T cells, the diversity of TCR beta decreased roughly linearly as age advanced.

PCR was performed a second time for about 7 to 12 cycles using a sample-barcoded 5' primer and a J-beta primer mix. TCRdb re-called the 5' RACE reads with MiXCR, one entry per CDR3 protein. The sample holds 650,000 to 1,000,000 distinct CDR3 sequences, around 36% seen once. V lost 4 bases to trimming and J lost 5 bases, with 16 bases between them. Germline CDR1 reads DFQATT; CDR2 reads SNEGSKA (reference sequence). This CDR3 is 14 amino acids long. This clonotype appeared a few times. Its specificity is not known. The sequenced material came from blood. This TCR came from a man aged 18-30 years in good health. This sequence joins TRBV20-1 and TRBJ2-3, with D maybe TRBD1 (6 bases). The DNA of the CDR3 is TGCAGTGCTAACGACAGGATCCTAATAGATACGCAGTATTTT. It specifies CSANDRILIDTQYF.